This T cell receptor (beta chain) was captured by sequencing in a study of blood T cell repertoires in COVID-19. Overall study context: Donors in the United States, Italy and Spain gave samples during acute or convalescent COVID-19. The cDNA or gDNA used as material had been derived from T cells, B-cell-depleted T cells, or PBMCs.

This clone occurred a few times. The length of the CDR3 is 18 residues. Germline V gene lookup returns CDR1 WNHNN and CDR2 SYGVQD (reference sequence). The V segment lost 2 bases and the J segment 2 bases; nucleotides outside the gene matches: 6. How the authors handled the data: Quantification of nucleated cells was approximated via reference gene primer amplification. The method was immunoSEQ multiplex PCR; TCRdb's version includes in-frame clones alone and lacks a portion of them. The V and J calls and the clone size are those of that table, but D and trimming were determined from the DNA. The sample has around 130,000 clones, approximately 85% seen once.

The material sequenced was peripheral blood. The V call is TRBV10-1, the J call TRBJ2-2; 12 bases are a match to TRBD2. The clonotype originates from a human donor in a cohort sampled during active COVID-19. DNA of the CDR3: TGCGCCAGCAGTGAGGGACTAGCGGGAAGGGGAAACACCGGGGAGCTGTTTTTT. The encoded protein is CASSEGLAGRGNTGELFF.